Following are 19 T cell receptor beta chains from one sample sequenced in a study of identical twins. TCRdb re-analysed the 5' RACE reads in MiXCR, keeping a single row per CDR3 protein. The sample records 200,000 to 250,000 distinct CDR3 sequences, about 7.5% being singletons. These same records also appear under a second study, on yellow fever vaccine responses in identical twins.

The sequencing input was memory (CD45RO+) T cells sorted from blood. These receptors originate from a woman aged 18 to 35 in good health.

This clonotype was recorded a few times. The DNA of the CDR3 is TGTGCCACCAGTGACGTCCCTGGACGGAGCGGAGCTGAGCAGGCAGATACGCAGTATTTT. This codes for CATSDVPGRSGAEQADTQYF. The rearrangement uses TRBV24-1 and TRBJ2-3; possible D gene TRBD2, 5 bases. Germline V gives CDR1 KGHDR, CDR2 SFDVKD. Trimming shortened V by 4 bases and J by 4 bases, and 29 bases separated the two germline ends. This CDR3 is built from 20 residues.

This clonotype has ten or more counts. The chain links TRBV20-1 to TRBJ1-6, with D possibly being TRBD1 (6 bases). The CDR3 runs 15 residues. The germline V gene has CDR1 DFQATT and CDR2 SNEGSKA (reference sequence). The ends were cut back, 5 bases at V and 6 bases at J, with 17 bases in the middle. This chain's CDR3 is CSALGGAGVNSPLHF. For the CDR3, the DNA is TGCAGTGCTCTGGGGGGGGCAGGGGTTAATTCACCCCTCCACTTT.

This clonotype was counted many times. The CDR3 sequence: CASKPDLGSAEQYF. The CDR3 region has the DNA TGTGCCAGCAAACCCGATTTGGGATCGGCCGAGCAGTACTTC. V usage is TRBV6-1 and J usage is TRBJ2-7, with D unclear. This CDR3 has 14 residues. Trimming stripped 7 bases from V and 6 bases from J, with 19 bases between. The V gene's germline CDR1 is MNHNS and CDR2 SASEGT.

In this sample, this clonotype turned up many times. The gene calls are TRBV4-3 and TRBJ1-1; D is possibly TRBD1 (5 bases). The CDR3 length is 15 residues. V lost 1 base to trimming and J lost 3 bases, with 12 bases between them. Germline CDR1 is LGHNA and CDR2 is YSLEER. CDR3 nucleotide sequence: TGCGCCAGCAGCCAAGCGGCGGAGGGGTACACTGAAGCTTTCTTT. Its translation: CASSQAAEGYTEAFF.

This clonotype was detected many times. The rearrangement uses TRBV5-1 and TRBJ2-2, with D possibly being TRBD1 or TRBD2 (6 bases each). V was clipped by 4 bases and J by 7 bases, with 11 bases between them. The CDR3 runs to 13 residues. From germline, CDR1 is SGHRS and CDR2 YFSETQ. The CDR3 here is CASSPGAGGELFF. The CDR3 DNA reads TGCGCCAGCAGCCCGGGGGCTGGCGGGGAGCTGTTTTTT.

This clonotype was found many times. V and J are TRBV20-1 and TRBJ1-1; D might be TRBD1 (5 bases). The CDR3 is made up of 14 amino acids. In germline, CDR1 is DFQATT, CDR2 SNEGSKA (reference sequence). Trimming shortened V by 6 bases and J by 1 base, and 15 bases separated the two germline ends. CDR3 sequence: CSARSGRKNTEAFF. The CDR3, as DNA: TGCAGTGCGCGGTCGGGACGTAAGAACACTGAAGCTTTCTTT.

This clonotype was detected ten times or more. The genes are TRBV12-3 or TRBV12-4 and TRBJ2-5; possible D gene TRBD2, 6 bases. The CDR3 is 14 residues long. The germline V and J ends were trimmed by 2 bases and 5 bases, with 12 bases remaining between them. CDR3 region: CASSLRDLRETQYF. In DNA, the CDR3 is TGTGCCAGCAGTTTAAGGGACTTGCGGGAGACCCAGTACTTC.

The V gene is TRBV25-1, the J gene TRBJ1-4, with D possibly TRBD1 on 5 matching bases. V lost 1 base to trimming and J lost 3 bases, with 15 bases between them. The CDR3 covers 17 residues. From germline, CDR1 is MGHDK and CDR2 SYGVNS. Written as DNA, the CDR3 is TGTGCCAGCAGTGAATGGGGCCTTTCGACATCTAATGAAAAACTGTTTTTT. Its protein product is CASSEWGLSTSNEKLFF.

This clonotype was picked up a small number of times. V gene TRBV7-9 combines with J gene TRBJ2-1; 7 bases are a match to TRBD1. Trimming took 2 bases from V and 6 from J; bases not matched to a gene: 7. The length of the CDR3 is 15 residues. Germline-derived CDR1 and CDR2 are SEHNR and FQNEAQ (reference sequence). The CDR3 reads CASSLTGDRRNEQFF. The CDR3 DNA reads TGTGCCAGCAGCTTAACAGGGGACCGTCGCAATGAGCAGTTCTTC. Full variable domain (outside the CDR3, taken from reference TRBV7-9 and TRBJ2-1): DTGVSQNPRHKITKRGQNVTFRCDPISEHNRLYWYRQTLGQGPEFLTYFQNEAQLEKSRLLSDRFSAERPKGSFSTLEIQRTEQGDSAMYLCASSLTGDRRNEQFFGPGTRLTVL.

This sequence joins TRBV7-9 and TRBJ1-1, with 9 bases identical to TRBD1. The germline CDR1 and CDR2 sequences are SEHNR and FQNEAQ (reference sequence). Trimming took 5 bases from V and 3 from J; bases not matched to a gene: 4. The CDR3 spans 14 residues. CDR3 sequence (DNA): TGTGCCAGCAGCACGACAGGGGGGGACACTGAAGCTTTCTTT. This codes for CASSTTGGDTEAFF.

The chain employs TRBV6-2 or TRBV6-3 and TRBJ2-3, with 8 bases identical to TRBD2. V gave up 7 bases and J gave up 5 bases; unmatched junction bases: 5. The CDR3 covers 13 residues. Germline V gene data show CDR1 as MNHEY and CDR2 as SVGEGT. CDR3 in amino acids: CASTILAGDTQYF. The CDR3 region has the DNA TGTGCCAGCACCATTCTAGCGGGAGATACGCAGTATTTT.

At least ten counts were recorded for this clonotype. The chain links TRBV3-1 to TRBJ2-5; 11 bases are shared with TRBD2. The germline V gene has CDR1 LGHDT and CDR2 YNNKEL (reference sequence). The CDR3 sequence is 16 residues long. V lost 0 bases, J lost 14 bases, and 14 bases stayed unmatched. The CDR3 coding sequence is TGTGCCAGCAGCCAAGATTCGGGACTAGCGGTCCACTTCCTTTACTTC. Amino acids: CASSQDSGLAVHFLYF.

This chain joins TRBV6-2 or TRBV6-3 and TRBJ2-7; the match to TRBD2 covers 8 bases. Germline CDR1 is MNHEY and CDR2 is SVGEGT. V lost 6 bases and J lost 1; bases outside the gene matches: 8. The CDR3 runs to 15 residues. DNA of the CDR3: TGTGCCAGCAGAGACCTTAGCGGGGTTTCCTACGAGCAGTACTTC. It specifies CASRDLSGVSYEQYF.

This clonotype appeared a few times. V gene TRBV27 combines with J gene TRBJ2-2; D call uncertain. The CDR3 contains 13 residues. Germline values: CDR1 MNHEY, CDR2 SMNVEV (reference sequence). CDR3 coding DNA: TGTCCGAAAAGTGACTTCTACCCTAGGGAGCTGTTTTTT. It specifies CPKSDFYPRELFF.

This clonotype has at least ten counts. The rearrangement uses TRBV10-3 and TRBJ2-2, with 9 bases lining up with TRBD1. The CDR3 sequence is 14 residues long. The germline gives CDR1 ENHRY, CDR2 SYGVKD. Trimming removed 6 bases from V and 3 bases from J; junction bases left unmatched: 2. The DNA for the CDR3 is TGTGCCATCAGGACAGGGGGAGACACCGGGGAGCTGTTTTTT. Translated, it gives CAIRTGGDTGELFF.

The genes are TRBV20-1 and TRBJ2-6, with 7 bases matching TRBD2. The CDR3 length is 16 residues. Per the germline V gene, CDR1 is DFQATT and CDR2 is SNEGSKA (reference sequence). Trimming removed 3 bases from V and 1 base from J; junction bases left unmatched: 6. The CDR3 DNA reads as TGCAGTGCTAGCTTGGGGGGGGTTTCTGGGGCCAACGTCCTGACTTTC. Translation: CSASLGGVSGANVLTF.

This clonotype was counted a few times. The V call is TRBV10-3, the J call TRBJ2-3, with a weak D call TRBD2 (5 bases). The germline V gene encodes CDR1 ENHRY and CDR2 SYGVKD. Trimming stripped 8 bases from V and 3 bases from J, with 15 bases between. The CDR3 length is 14 residues. The CDR3 is CAIQTGMGTDTQYF. The CDR3 nucleotides read TGTGCCATCCAAACGGGAATGGGTACAGATACGCAGTATTTT.

This clonotype has only a few counts. The chain is built from TRBV19 and TRBJ1-4, with D possibly TRBD1 on 6 matching bases. Germline V gives CDR1 LNHDA, CDR2 SQIVND (reference sequence). The CDR3 covers 15 residues. V was trimmed by 4 bases and J by 0 bases, leaving 9 bases between them. CDR3 sequence reads: CASSRGQATNEKLFF. DNA for the CDR3: TGTGCCAGTAGTAGGGGGCAAGCAACTAATGAAAAACTGTTTTTT.

This clonotype appeared many times. This rearrangement joins TRBV4-2 to TRBJ1-1; D is possibly TRBD1 (5 bases). The V end lost 1 base, the J end lost 7 bases, and 16 bases lay between the germline ends. The germline V gene encodes CDR1 LGHNA and CDR2 YNFKEQ. The CDR3 is 15 residues long. In DNA, the CDR3 is TGTGCCAGCAGCCAAGCCACGGGGCGAATCCTTGAAGCTTTCTTT. Translating it yields CASSQATGRILEAFF.